The clone carrying this T cell receptor (beta chain) occurred a few times. No antigen is known for it. This sample was included in a study of T cells in Graves' hyperthyroidism and ophthalmopathy. Whole-study results and caveats: Among clonotypes expanded in thyroid above 0.001, most were also found in blood.

Looked up from germline, CDR1 is SGHTA and CDR2 is FQGNSA. The ends were cut back, 1 base at V and 7 bases at J, with 10 bases in the middle. The CDR3 sequence is 13 residues long. The investigators amplified TCR beta CDR3 regions from RNA transcripts. When the TCR CDR3 underwent first-round RT-PCR, the HTBI primer set was used. TCRdb processed the multiplex PCR reads anew with MiXCR; each CDR3 protein has one entry. Of about 510,000 distinct CDR3 sequences listed, about 46% are singletons. Sequenced: peripheral blood or thyroid tissue (not recorded which). V usage is TRBV7-2 and J usage is TRBJ2-5; tentative D call: TRBD1 (6 bases). The receptor was derived from an adult woman with Graves' disease, either hyperthyroidism or ophthalmopathy (not recorded which). This CDR3 reads CASSLEGRGTQYF. The CDR3 nucleotides read TGTGCCAGCAGCTTAGAGGGCAGGGGGACCCAGTACTTC. Drawing the rest from reference TRBV7-2 and TRBJ2-5, the complete variable domain is GAGVSQSPSNKVTEKGKDVELRCDPISGHTALYWYRQSLGQGLEFLIYFQGNSAPDKSGLPSDRFSAERTGGSVSTLTIQRTQQEDSAVYLCASSLEGRGTQYFGPGTRLLVL.